This T cell receptor (beta chain) was obtained from a study of T cells after yellow fever vaccination. One entry per CDR3 protein, called by TCRdb with MiXCR from the 5' RACE reads. The sample holds about 300,000 distinct CDR3 sequences; about 6.6% are singletons and the top ten take about 18%. Study-wide results and limits: Among all clonotypes, a small share was observed in both CD4 and CD8 compartments. Peaking on day 5 versus 15, the secondary response was faster but weaker. FACS-sorted repertoires could harbor abundant contaminating bulk-population clonotypes.

Per germline, CDR1 MDHEN and CDR2 SYDVKM. The CDR3 loop spans 15 amino acids. Trimming pared 3 bases from V and 1 base from J, leaving 12 bases between. Worth noting for this clonotype: Its matching antigen is unknown.

The chain employs TRBV28 and TRBJ1-1; TRBD1 might be the D (5 bases). This clonotype was sampled from a man aged 18 to 35 who received the YFV17D yellow fever vaccine. Source: PBMCs, taken about 49 days after the first yellow fever vaccination. The CDR3 loop is CASSFGGGANTEAFF. CDR3 DNA: TGTGCCAGCAGTTTCGGGGGGGGTGCGAACACTGAAGCTTTCTTT.